These 28 T cell receptor beta chains originate from one sample sequenced in a study of T cells in Graves' hyperthyroidism and ophthalmopathy. TCR beta CDR3 regions were amplified from RNA. The HTBI primer set served for first-round RT-PCR of the TCR CDR3. MiXCR, applied by TCRdb to the multiplex PCR reads, yields one record per CDR3 protein. The repertoire has around 600,000 distinct CDR3 sequences, 13% to 15% of them found once; the top ten carry roughly 7.7%. Sequenced: blood. These receptors came from a woman between 18 and 29 years old with Graves' ophthalmopathy.

The V call is TRBV20-1, the J call TRBJ1-6; 7 bases agree with TRBD1. V lost 4 bases, J lost 8 bases, and 11 bases stayed unmatched. In germline, CDR1 is DFQATT, CDR2 SNEGSKA (reference sequence). CDR3 size: 15 residues. CDR3 in amino acids: CSATRGATADSPLHF. CDR3 sequence (DNA): TGCAGTGCTACCAGGGGGGCAACTGCGGATTCACCCCTCCACTTT.

This clonotype was counted ten times or more. V gene TRBV28 combines with J gene TRBJ2-7; 8 bases are a match to TRBD1. V shed 8 bases, J shed 5 bases, and the junction held 14 bases outside the gene matches. The CDR3 runs to 15 residues. Germline loops: CDR1 MDHEN, CDR2 SYDVKM. CDR3 amino acids: CASGYTLDRGNEQYF. CDR3 sequence (DNA): TGTGCCAGCGGCTACACTCTCGACAGGGGCAACGAGCAGTACTTC. Full variable domain (missing parts from reference TRBV28 and TRBJ2-7): DVKVTQSSRYLVKRTGEKVFLECVQDMDHENMFWYRQDPGLGLRLIYFSYDVKMKEKGDIPEGYSVSREKKERFSLILESASTNQTSMYLCASGYTLDRGNEQYFGPGTRLTVT.

This clonotype showed up many times. The chain employs TRBV7-8 and TRBJ2-7; D possibly corresponds to TRBD2 (5 bases). Germline CDR1 reads SGHVS; CDR2 reads FQNEAQ. This CDR3 is 13 amino acids long. The V gene lost 0 bases and the J gene lost 9 bases, with 12 bases spanning the gap. The DNA for the CDR3 is TGTGCCAGCAGCTTAGCGCCCCGGGAAGTGCAGTACTTC. Residues: CASSLAPREVQYF. Supplemented by reference TRBV7-8 and TRBJ2-7, the full variable domain reads GAGVSQSPRYKVAKRGQDVALRCDPISGHVSLFWYQQALGQGPEFLTYFQNEAQLDKSGLPSDRFFAERPEGSVSTLKIQRTQQEDSAVYLCASSLAPREVQYFGPGTRLTVT.

This clonotype was counted many times. V is TRBV28 and J is TRBJ1-1; 7 positions agree with TRBD1. Germline CDR1 is MDHEN and CDR2 is SYDVKM. After removal of 6 bases from V and 3 bases from J, the junction contained 13 bases not matched to a gene. This CDR3 comprises 16 residues. In nucleotides, the CDR3 is TGTGCCAGCAGGGCGGCAGGGGGGCGGCAAGACACTGAAGCTTTCTTT. Its translation is CASRAAGGRQDTEAFF.

This clonotype was counted ten times or more. V and J are TRBV7-3 and TRBJ2-1; 7 nucleotides match TRBD1. Germline loops: CDR1 SGHTA, CDR2 FQGTGA. The CDR3 runs to 12 residues. Germline trimming cut 3 bases from V and 9 bases from J; bases unmatched to any gene: 2. The CDR3 DNA is TGTGCCAGCAGCTTCGACAGGGCTGAGCAGTTCTTC. Translating it yields CASSFDRAEQFF.

The chain has TRBV20-1 and TRBJ1-2, with TRBD1 matching 9 bases. The junction had 13 bases not matched to a gene; V was cut back by 4 bases and J by 7 bases. Germline-derived CDR1 and CDR2 are DFQATT and SNEGSKA (reference sequence). This CDR3 has 15 amino acids. The CDR3 nucleotides read TGCAGTGCTAACGAGTGTGGGGACAGGGTATGTGGCTACACCTTC. Its translation is CSANECGDRVCGYTF.

The chain links TRBV9 to TRBJ2-3; 10 bases are shared with TRBD2. The CDR3 is 14 amino acids. The ends lost 8 bases at V and 1 base at J; junction bases unmatched: 4. Germline CDR1 SGDLS, CDR2 YYNGEE. This CDR3 is CARIGTSGTDTQYF. CDR3 bases: TGTGCCAGAATCGGGACTAGCGGCACAGATACGCAGTATTTT. The full variable domain, rest sourced from reference TRBV9 and TRBJ2-3, is DSGVTQTPKHLITATGQRVTLRCSPRSGDLSVYWYQQSLDQGLQFLIQYYNGEERAKGNILERFSAQQFPDLHSELNLSSLELGDSALYFCARIGTSGTDTQYFGPGTRLTVL.

In its sample, this clonotype was seen a few times. The chain combines TRBV30 with TRBJ1-3; 9 bases fit TRBD1. Germline V gene data show CDR1 as GTSNPN and CDR2 as SVGIG (reference sequence). J was trimmed by 2 bases and V by 6 bases; bases with no gene match: 11. This CDR3 region has 16 residues. The DNA of the CDR3 is TGTGCCTGCGGAGGAGTTTGGGACAGGGCTGGAAACACCATATATTTT. It yields the protein CACGGVWDRAGNTIYF.

The table lists this clonotype with many counts. The chain employs TRBV3-1 and TRBJ2-3, with 7 bases that match TRBD2. This CDR3 has 15 amino acids. With 6 bases clipped from V and 3 bases from J, the junction kept 9 bases outside the gene matches. From germline, CDR1 is LGHDT and CDR2 YNNKEL (reference sequence). This CDR3 reads CASRASGEGTDTQYF. The CDR3 DNA sequence: TGTGCCAGCAGGGCATCCGGGGAGGGGACAGATACGCAGTATTTT.

This clonotype was counted at least ten times. The genes are TRBV7-8 and TRBJ2-1; no clear D. The CDR3 spans 16 residues. V was shortened by 2 bases and J by 0 bases, with 11 bases between the two germline ends. From germline, CDR1 is SGHVS and CDR2 FQNEAQ. The CDR3 DNA reads as TGTGCCAGCAGCTTAAAGACCCGGGTCTCCTACAATGAGCAGTTCTTC. This gives the protein CASSLKTRVSYNEQFF.

The table lists this clonotype with many counts. The J gene is TRBJ1-2, the V gene TRBV27, with TRBD1 as a possible D gene (6 bases). Germline CDR1 MNHEY, CDR2 SMNVEV (reference sequence). Trimming removed 9 bases at V and 4 bases at J, with 15 bases between. The CDR3 has 13 residues. CDR3 in DNA: TGTGCCAGTCACACAGGGCACGGCTATGGCTACACCTTC. It translates to CASHTGHGYGYTF.

This chain links TRBV5-5 with TRBJ1-5; D gene unclear. Germline CDR1 reads SGHKS; CDR2 reads YYEKEE (reference sequence). The CDR3 has 14 amino acids. Trimming left V 1 base short and J 3 bases short, with 8 bases between. The CDR3 sequence is CASSLLTPNQPQHF. The CDR3 DNA is TGTGCCAGCAGCTTGCTTACTCCCAATCAGCCCCAGCATTTT.

This clonotype appeared many times. The chain carries TRBV28 and TRBJ2-3; possible D gene TRBD2, 6 bases. The CDR3 sequence is 14 residues long. Germline-derived CDR1 and CDR2 are MDHEN and SYDVKM. V dropped 5 bases and J dropped 6 bases, with 15 bases sitting between them. Here the CDR3 reads CASSPRDFGDTQYF. CDR3 sequence (DNA): TGTGCCAGCAGTCCTCGGGACTTCGGGGATACGCAGTATTTT.

The sample holds a few counts of this clonotype. This chain's CDR3 is CASSQWGVSDDGYTF. The CDR3 nucleotides are TGCGCCAGCAGCCAATGGGGGGTTTCGGATGATGGCTACACCTTC. The V and J genes are TRBV4-1 and TRBJ1-2; D might be TRBD1 (5 bases). V shed 2 bases and J shed 6 bases, with 16 bases lying between them. Germline V gives CDR1 MGHRA, CDR2 YSYEKL. The CDR3 is made up of 15 amino acids.

This clonotype has ten or more counts. The V and J genes are TRBV5-1 and TRBJ2-2; 8 positions agree with TRBD2. CDR1 and CDR2 (germline): SGHRS, YFSETQ. The CDR3 is 15 amino acids. V was pared by 0 bases and J by 4 bases, with 2 bases of the junction left unmatched. The CDR3 here is CASSLVAGTTGELFF. The CDR3 nucleotides read TGCGCCAGCAGCTTGGTAGCGGGAACCACCGGGGAGCTGTTTTTT. Filled out from reference TRBV5-1 and TRBJ2-2, the complete variable domain reads KAGVTQTPRYLIKTRGQQVTLSCSPISGHRSVSWYQQTPGQGLQFLFEYFSETQRNKGNFPGRFSGRQFSNSRSEMNVSTLELGDSALYLCASSLVAGTTGELFFGEGSRLTVL.

A few counts support this clonotype. The chain uses TRBV10-3 and TRBJ2-3, with D unclear. This CDR3 region has 14 residues. V shed 3 bases and J shed 0 bases, with 7 bases lying between them. CDR1 is ENHRY, CDR2 SYGVKD, per germline. The CDR3 DNA reads TGTGCCATCAGTGACGGGCAGAGCACAGATACGCAGTATTTT. This sequence encodes CAISDGQSTDTQYF.

This clonotype was recorded a few times. The chain has TRBV6-2 or TRBV6-3 and TRBJ2-5; tentatively, D is TRBD1 (6 bases). The V end was cut by 5 bases, the J end by 14 bases, with 15 bases between. This CDR3 region has 11 residues. From germline, CDR1 is MNHEY and CDR2 SVGEGT. CDR3 sequence reads: CASSETGDKYF. The CDR3 region has the DNA TGTGCCAGCAGTGAAACCGGGGACAAATACTTC.

In its sample, this clonotype was seen once. This rearrangement joins TRBV12-3 or TRBV12-4 to TRBJ2-4, with D tentatively TRBD1 (6 bases). V shed 4 bases and J shed 2 bases, with 15 bases lying between them. The CDR3 is 16 amino acids. The chain's CDR3 is CASSYLTGPPKNIQYF. The CDR3 DNA follows: TGTGCCAGCAGTTACCTTACAGGGCCCCCCAAAAACATTCAGTACTTC.

This clonotype was found many times. This chain links TRBV28 with TRBJ1-5; D gene uncertain. With 4 bases removed from V and 6 bases from J, the gap between germline ends came to 7 bases. Germline CDR1 and CDR2: MDHEN and SYDVKM. The CDR3 spans 12 residues. CDR3 bases: TGTGCCAGCAGTTCGTCGACTCAGCCCCAGCATTTT. This sequence encodes CASSSSTQPQHF.

This clonotype was seen more than once but under ten times. The J gene is TRBJ1-2, the V gene TRBV4-1; D not certain. V shed 1 base and J shed 0 bases, with 12 bases lying between them. Germline V lookup: CDR1 MGHRA, CDR2 YSYEKL. The length of the CDR3 is 16 residues. DNA for the CDR3: TGCGCCAGCAGCCAAGCTAGGGAGAAGGCTAACTATGGCTACACCTTC. Translating it yields CASSQAREKANYGYTF.

The rearrangement links TRBV7-3 to TRBJ2-2, with 7 bases aligning to TRBD2. Germline CDR1 is SGHTA and CDR2 is FQGTGA. The V gene end was trimmed by 2 bases and the J gene end by 6 bases; junction bases not matched to a gene: 12. There are 17 residues in the CDR3. The CDR3 loop is CASSLLPLAARSGELFF. The CDR3 nucleotides are TGTGCCAGCAGCTTACTTCCGCTAGCGGCTCGGTCCGGGGAGCTGTTTTTT.

The gene calls are TRBV4-3 and TRBJ2-5; no definite D call. CDR1 and CDR2 (germline): LGHNA, YSLEER. CDR3 length: 15 residues. Trimming took 1 base from V and 6 from J, leaving 15 bases between them. CDR3 nucleotide sequence: TGCGCCAGCAGCCAAGGCCGCACCCCCGGCAAGACCCAGTACTTC. Translated, it gives CASSQGRTPGKTQYF.

V gene TRBV19 combines with J gene TRBJ2-7; D not resolved. CDR3 length equals 12 residues. Deletions cut 3 bases from V and 3 bases from J, with 6 bases between. Germline V CDR1 and CDR2: LNHDA, SQIVND (reference sequence). The CDR3 spells CASSIGNYEQYF. The CDR3 DNA reads TGTGCCAGTAGTATTGGTAACTACGAGCAGTACTTC.

Ten or more counts support this clonotype. The chain is built from TRBV6-1 and TRBJ2-7; 8 bases agree with TRBD2. V trimming: 5 bases; J trimming: 6 bases; junction bases outside the gene matches: 6. This CDR3 region has 13 residues. Germline V gene lookup returns CDR1 MNHNS and CDR2 SASEGT. For the CDR3, the DNA is TGTGCCAGCAGTACCGGGACTAGAGGCGAGCAGTACTTC. Amino acid sequence: CASSTGTRGEQYF.

The rearrangement uses TRBV19 and TRBJ2-1; maybe TRBD2 (6 bases). The CDR3 contains 15 residues. Germline CDR1 LNHDA, CDR2 SQIVND (reference sequence). The germline V and J ends were trimmed by 3 bases and 0 bases, with 9 bases remaining between them. The DNA of the CDR3 is TGTGCCAGTAGTATCCGGGAGAGCTCCTACAATGAGCAGTTCTTC. Translation: CASSIRESSYNEQFF.

In its sample, this clonotype was seen many times. V usage is TRBV3-1 and J usage is TRBJ2-1; D is unresolved. The ends were cut back, 1 base at V and 6 bases at J, with 4 bases in the middle. CDR1 and CDR2 (germline): LGHDT, YNNKEL (reference sequence). The CDR3 totals 12 residues. The CDR3: CASSQGLNEQFF. CDR3 in DNA: TGTGCCAGCAGCCAAGGGCTCAATGAGCAGTTCTTC.

This clonotype was counted at least ten times. V and J are TRBV7-9 and TRBJ2-3; possibly TRBD2 for D (5 bases). Germline V gene data show CDR1 as SEHNR and CDR2 as FQNEAQ (reference sequence). Trimming removed 3 bases from V and 5 bases from J, with 9 bases in between. The CDR3 is made up of 13 amino acids. DNA of the CDR3: TGTGCCAGCAGCTTCGAACTAGAAGATACGCAGTATTTT. Translating it yields CASSFELEDTQYF. Filled out from reference TRBV7-9 and TRBJ2-3, the complete variable domain reads DTGVSQNPRHKITKRGQNVTFRCDPISEHNRLYWYRQTLGQGPEFLTYFQNEAQLEKSRLLSDRFSAERPKGSFSTLEIQRTEQGDSAMYLCASSFELEDTQYFGPGTRLTVL.

The chain joins TRBV14 to TRBJ2-1, with TRBD2 as a possible D gene (5 bases). V was shortened by 4 bases and J by 7 bases, with 26 bases between the two germline ends. CDR1 and CDR2 from the germline V gene are SGHDN and FVKESK. The CDR3 totals 18 residues. For the CDR3, the DNA is TGTGCCAGCAGCCTCGTCGGCTATCCAAGAACGGGGTTGAATGAGCAGTTCTTC. Translation gives CASSLVGYPRTGLNEQFF.